Below, 23 T cell receptor beta chains from the same sample are listed, as sequenced in a study of identical twins. One entry per CDR3 protein, called by TCRdb with MiXCR from the 5' RACE reads. The profile shows about 790,000 distinct CDR3 sequences, about 20% of them singletons. These records were also assigned to another study, of T cells expressing NK-cell markers.

Sequences were obtained from PBMCs. The receptors were gathered from a woman aged 18-29 years in good health.

The chain couples TRBV27 to TRBJ1-1; 9 bases map to TRBD1. CDR1 and CDR2 from the germline V gene are MNHEY and SMNVEV (reference sequence). Trimming took 2 bases from V and 4 from J; bases not matched to a gene: 5. The CDR3 totals 15 residues. CDR3 in amino acids: CASSLRRTGVTEAFF. The CDR3 nucleotides are TGTGCCAGCAGTTTACGGCGGACAGGGGTCACTGAAGCTTTCTTT.

This clonotype was counted only a few times. This chain connects TRBV20-1 to TRBJ2-3, with 9 bases matching TRBD1. The CDR3 consists of 13 residues. Germline V gene data show CDR1 as DFQATT and CDR2 as SNEGSKA (reference sequence). V trimming: 8 bases; J trimming: 5 bases; junction bases outside the gene matches: 8. The CDR3 bases are TGCAGTTCGACAGGGGGAGTGGGAGATACGCAGTATTTT. It is translated as CSSTGGVGDTQYF.

In its sample, this clonotype was seen a few times. The CDR3 reads CASSLGGDREQYF. CDR3 DNA sequence: TGCGCCAGCAGCTTGGGAGGGGACCGAGAGCAGTACTTC. J is TRBJ2-7 and V is TRBV5-1; D is perhaps TRBD1 or TRBD2 (5 bases each). The germline CDR1 and CDR2 sequences are SGHRS and YFSETQ. The V and J ends lost 0 bases and 7 bases respectively, with 11 bases between them. This CDR3 is built from 13 residues.

This clonotype has only a few counts. This rearrangement joins TRBV20-1 to TRBJ2-6, with D possibly matching TRBD2 (6 bases). This CDR3 comprises 16 residues. Looked up from germline, CDR1 is DFQATT and CDR2 is SNEGSKA (reference sequence). The ends were cut back, 6 bases at V and 0 bases at J, with 15 bases in the middle. This CDR3 is CSASMGGISGANVLTF. CDR3 DNA: TGCAGTGCCTCAATGGGGGGAATCTCTGGGGCCAACGTCCTGACTTTC.

Only a few counts were recorded for this clonotype. The chain joins TRBV28 to TRBJ2-7; TRBD2 matches at 12 bases. Germline V gene lookup returns CDR1 MDHEN and CDR2 SYDVKM. The CDR3 consists of 19 residues. V lost 4 bases to trimming and J lost 2 bases; unmatched junction nucleotides: 15. In DNA form, the CDR3 reads TGTGCCAGCAGTTCTCCCTACGCTCTAGCGGGAGGGCTGGCCTACGAGCAGTACTTC. Translated, it gives CASSSPYALAGGLAYEQYF.

The rearrangement joins TRBV20-1 to TRBJ2-5; D is unclear. CDR3 size: 10 residues. Trimming cost V 5 bases and J 5 bases, with 6 bases left between them. Germline CDR1 DFQATT, CDR2 SNEGSKA (reference sequence). CDR3 protein: CSAFGETQYF. In DNA, the CDR3 is TGCAGTGCTTTTGGGGAGACCCAGTACTTC.

The V and J genes are TRBV7-9 and TRBJ2-5; D may match TRBD1 or TRBD2 (6 bases each). V was clipped by 5 bases and J by 1 base, with 14 bases between them. The CDR3 is 15 amino acids. Looked up from germline, CDR1 is SEHNR and CDR2 is FQNEAQ (reference sequence). CDR3 bases: TGTGCCAGCAGCGAGCCGGGGGCCCCCCAAGAGACCCAGTACTTC. Its translation is CASSEPGAPQETQYF.

The chain combines TRBV3-1 with TRBJ2-1, with 10 bases identical to TRBD2. Losses at the gene ends were 4 bases for V and 6 bases for J; bases not matched to a gene: 6. Germline V lookup: CDR1 LGHDT, CDR2 YNNKEL (reference sequence). There are 15 residues in the CDR3. The CDR3 DNA is TGTGCCAGCAGCCTTACTAGCGGGAAGGCCAATGAGCAGTTCTTC. Translated: CASSLTSGKANEQFF.

This clonotype was seen more than once but under ten times. This chain uses TRBV5-1 with TRBJ2-3; D uncertain. The V gene's germline CDR1 is SGHRS and CDR2 YFSETQ. V was shortened by 4 bases and J by 2 bases, with 11 bases between the two germline ends. This CDR3 has 14 amino acids. CDR3 in amino acids: CASSTDSTTDTQYF. In DNA, the CDR3 is TGCGCCAGCAGCACCGACTCAACCACAGATACGCAGTATTTT.

The chain joins TRBV20-1 to TRBJ2-1; D unclear. CDR1 and CDR2 (germline): DFQATT, SNEGSKA (reference sequence). V dropped 0 bases and J dropped 5 bases, with 11 bases sitting between them. The CDR3 is 14 amino acids. In DNA, the CDR3 is TGCAGTGCTAGAGAGGCAGCGTCAAACAATGAGCAGTTCTTC. It codes for CSAREAASNNEQFF.

This clonotype was counted a few times. The V and J genes are TRBV12-3 or TRBV12-4 and TRBJ1-2; tentative D call: TRBD1 (5 bases). Trimming stripped 4 bases from V and 4 bases from J, with 16 bases between. This CDR3 contains 15 residues. The CDR3, as DNA: TGTGCCAGCAGTTCGCCCGAGACCGGGGGCTATGGCTACACCTTC. This sequence encodes CASSSPETGGYGYTF.

This clonotype was observed a handful of times. This chain connects TRBV10-3 to TRBJ2-5; TRBD1 or TRBD2 may be the D gene (5 bases each). Germline loops: CDR1 ENHRY, CDR2 SYGVKD. The length of the CDR3 is 12 residues. Trimming shortened V by 10 bases and J by 6 bases, and 15 bases separated the two germline ends. The CDR3 region has the DNA TGTGCCACCGCGGTGGGGGAGCAGACCCAGTACTTC. Translating gives CATAVGEQTQYF.

This clonotype appeared a few times. V is TRBV20-1 and J is TRBJ2-1, with D perhaps matching TRBD1 (6 bases). V was shortened by 1 base and J by 0 bases, with 16 bases between the two germline ends. This CDR3 spans 17 amino acids. In germline, CDR1 is DFQATT, CDR2 SNEGSKA (reference sequence). CDR3 bases: TGCAGTGCTAGAGGGGTACAGGGTGTAAGCTCCTACAATGAGCAGTTCTTC. The encoded protein is CSARGVQGVSSYNEQFF.

Here the CDR3 reads CASDRDNQPQHF. The CDR3 coding sequence is TGTGCCAGCGACAGGGACAATCAGCCCCAGCATTTT. The J gene is TRBJ1-5, the V gene TRBV6-6, with 7 bases matching TRBD1. The CDR3 totals 12 residues. J was trimmed by 3 bases and V by 8 bases; bases with no gene match: 1. Germline CDR1 MNHNY, CDR2 SVGAGI (reference sequence).

V is TRBV5-1 and J is TRBJ1-6; 8 positions match TRBD1. J was trimmed by 8 bases and V by 3 bases; bases with no gene match: 4. CDR1 is SGHRS, CDR2 YFSETQ, per germline. The CDR3 contains 14 residues. This CDR3 reads CASSSGTGYSPLHF. CDR3 coding DNA: TGCGCCAGCAGCTCCGGGACAGGTTATTCACCCCTCCACTTT.

Remarks on this clonotype: The junction departs from the called germline gene at one end, perhaps through a read error. The genes are TRBV2 and TRBJ2-5, with 7 nucleotides matching TRBD2. Germline CDR1 SNHLY, CDR2 FYNNEI. The CDR3 has 10 amino acids. CDR3 residues: CASSGGGPNF. The CDR3, as DNA: TGTGCCAGCAGTGGCGGGGGTCCTAACTTC. Based on the CDR3 plus reference TRBV2 and TRBJ2-5, the full variable domain is EPEVTQTPSHQVTQMGQEVILRCVPISNHLYFYWYRQILGQKVEFLVSFYNNEISEKSEIFDDQFSVERPDGSNFTLKIRSTKLEDSAMYFCASSGGGPNFGPGTRLLVL.

The chain links TRBV7-8 to TRBJ2-7, with TRBD1 as a possible D gene (5 bases). V lost 7 bases, J lost 2 bases, and 12 bases lay in between. CDR1 and CDR2 from the germline V gene are SGHVS and FQNEAQ. This CDR3 spans 13 amino acids. The CDR3: CASTIRGTYEQYF. CDR3 coding DNA: TGTGCCAGCACCATTAGGGGTACCTACGAGCAGTACTTC.

This clonotype was picked up a small number of times. The genes are TRBV7-3 and TRBJ2-1; TRBD2 agrees at 8 bases. Germline CDR1 is SGHTA and CDR2 is FQGTGA. Unmatched junction bases numbered 2, after V lost 0 bases and J lost 4 bases. The length of the CDR3 is 15 residues. For the CDR3, the DNA is TGTGCCAGCAGCTTAACGACGGGGGGGTACAATGAGCAGTTCTTC. Translation: CASSLTTGGYNEQFF.

This clonotype turned up a few times. The V call is TRBV20-1, the J call TRBJ2-1; D perhaps matches TRBD2 (6 bases). Germline V gene data show CDR1 as DFQATT and CDR2 as SNEGSKA (reference sequence). V dropped 5 bases and J dropped 6 bases, with 17 bases sitting between them. This CDR3 region has 14 residues. The CDR3 loop reads CSARPPGAGNEQFF. The CDR3 region has the DNA TGCAGTGCTCGCCCCCCGGGAGCGGGCAATGAGCAGTTCTTC.

The V call is TRBV10-1, the J call TRBJ2-3; TRBD1 matches 8 bases. J lost 4 bases, V lost 8 bases, and 11 bases had no gene match. This CDR3 has 15 amino acids. Germline V gives CDR1 WNHNN, CDR2 SYGVQD (reference sequence). The CDR3 loop reads CASPRTGKASDTQYF. CDR3 DNA: TGCGCCAGCCCTCGGACAGGGAAGGCCTCAGATACGCAGTATTTT.

This clonotype was observed a handful of times. The V and J genes are TRBV20-1 and TRBJ2-3; TRBD2 matches 8 bases. This CDR3 contains 14 residues. CDR1 is DFQATT, CDR2 SNEGSKA, per germline (reference sequence). After removal of 7 bases from V and 6 bases from J, the junction contained 12 bases not matched to a gene. CDR3 loop: CSVSRRGAGDTQYF. Written as DNA, the CDR3 is TGCAGTGTATCAAGGCGGGGGGCGGGGGATACGCAGTATTTT.

This clonotype turned up a few times. The rearrangement joins TRBV2 to TRBJ1-1; a weak D match, TRBD1 (6 bases). V was cut by 6 bases and J by 2 bases, with 19 bases left in between. The CDR3 consists of 16 residues. Germline-derived CDR1 and CDR2 are SNHLY and FYNNEI. The chain's CDR3 is CASSLPGHYSNTEAFF. CDR3 nucleotides: TGTGCCAGCAGCCTACCGGGACACTATTCCAACACTGAAGCTTTCTTT.

The chain joins TRBV6-5 to TRBJ2-1, with 9 bases that match TRBD2. This CDR3 is 12 amino acids long. The V gene end was trimmed by 5 bases and the J gene end by 13 bases; junction bases not matched to a gene: 6. Germline CDR1 is MNHEY and CDR2 is SVGAGI. CDR3 DNA: TGTGCCAGCAGTATAGCTAGCGGGGTCCAGTTCTTC. Encoded protein: CASSIASGVQFF.